These 26 T cell receptor beta chains were all obtained from the same sample, sequenced in a study of blood T cell repertoires in COVID-19. Clones were sequenced by immunoSEQ multiplex PCR, and TCRdb holds only the in-frame ones, with some missing. The profile shows over 90,000 clones, 80% to 90% of them singletons. Sequencing used peripheral blood. These receptors were obtained from a human donor in a cohort sampled during active COVID-19.

The chain recombines TRBV5-1 with TRBJ2-5; 13 nucleotides line up with TRBD2. V shed 4 bases and J 1 base; nucleotides not matched to a gene: 13. In germline, CDR1 is SGHRS, CDR2 YFSETQ. The CDR3 has 19 residues. CDR3 nucleotide sequence: TGCGCCAGCAGCCGGACCGGGACTAGCGGGAACCAGGTCCAAGAGACCCAGTACTTC. Its protein product is CASSRTGTSGNQVQETQYF. Together with reference TRBV5-1 and TRBJ2-5, the CDR3 gives the full variable domain: KAGVTQTPRYLIKTRGQQVTLSCSPISGHRSVSWYQQTPGQGLQFLFEYFSETQRNKGNFPGRFSGRQFSNSRSEMNVSTLELGDSALYLCASSRTGTSGNQVQETQYFGPGTRLLVL.

The chain employs TRBV5-1 and TRBJ2-3; maybe TRBD1 (6 bases). The V gene lost 0 bases and the J gene lost 2 bases, with 13 bases spanning the gap. There are 16 residues in the CDR3. CDR1 is SGHRS and CDR2 is YFSETQ in the germline V gene. CDR3 residues: CASSLGGRGDTDTQYF. CDR3 nucleotide sequence: TGCGCCAGCAGCTTGGGGGGCAGGGGCGACACAGATACGCAGTATTTT.

In its sample, this clone was seen once. The chain carries TRBV10-3 and TRBJ2-1; no reliable D call. The CDR3 runs to 14 residues. CDR1 is ENHRY, CDR2 SYGVKD, per germline. Trimming cost V 4 bases and J 5 bases, with 12 bases left between them. Here the CDR3 reads CAISVSQENNEQFF. CDR3 coding DNA: TGTGCCATCAGTGTATCCCAAGAGAACAATGAGCAGTTCTTC.

This rearrangement joins TRBV7-8 to TRBJ1-2, with 7 bases matching TRBD1. From germline, CDR1 is SGHVS and CDR2 FQNEAQ. CDR3 size: 15 residues. V was pared by 1 base and J by 2 bases, with 4 bases of the junction left unmatched. CDR3 protein: CASSLVMTGNYGYTF. CDR3 sequence (DNA): TGTGCCAGCAGCTTAGTGATGACAGGGAACTATGGCTACACCTTC.

The genes are TRBV14 and TRBJ2-5, with D perhaps matching TRBD2 (5 bases). The V end was cut by 0 bases, the J end by 9 bases, with 17 bases between. The CDR3 sequence is 15 residues long. Germline CDR1 reads SGHDN; CDR2 reads FVKESK. This chain's CDR3 is CASSQEWAGGGAQYF. The CDR3 nucleotides are TGTGCCAGCAGCCAAGAATGGGCGGGCGGAGGTGCCCAGTACTTC. Looking up the rest from reference TRBV14 and TRBJ2-5 gives the full variable domain: EAGVTQFPSHSVIEKGQTVTLRCDPISGHDNLYWYRRVMGKEIKFLLHFVKESKQDESGMPNNRFLAERTGGTYSTLKVQPAELEDSGVYFCASSQEWAGGGAQYFGPGTRLLVL.

CDR3 DNA: TGTGCCAGTACCGACGGGACTTTCTTCTCTGGGGCCAACGTCCTGACTTTC. Translation gives CASTDGTFFSGANVLTF. This chain links TRBV19 with TRBJ2-6, with D maybe TRBD2 (6 bases). V was trimmed by 7 bases and J by 0 bases, leaving 16 bases between them. CDR3 length: 17 amino acids. Germline V lookup: CDR1 LNHDA, CDR2 SQIVND (reference sequence).

V usage is TRBV5-1 and J usage is TRBJ2-6; the match to TRBD2 covers 11 bases. This CDR3 is 17 amino acids long. Losses at the gene ends were 4 bases for V and 0 bases for J; bases not matched to a gene: 3. Germline V gene data show CDR1 as SGHRS and CDR2 as YFSETQ. For the CDR3, the DNA is TGCGCCAGCAGCGAACTAGCGGGAGTCTCTGGGGCCAACGTCCTGACTTTC. It translates to CASSELAGVSGANVLTF.

This rearrangement joins TRBV19 to TRBJ2-1; 7 nucleotides line up with TRBD1. J gave up 0 bases and V 5 bases, and 1 base lay outside the gene matches. The CDR3 loop spans 14 amino acids. From germline, CDR1 is LNHDA and CDR2 SQIVND (reference sequence). CDR3 in DNA: TGTGCCAGTAGTGACAGGGCCTCCTACAATGAGCAGTTCTTC. Translated, it gives CASSDRASYNEQFF.

This chain joins TRBV27 and TRBJ2-7; the match to TRBD2 covers 9 bases. The junction had 10 bases not matched to a gene; V was cut back by 5 bases and J by 2 bases. The CDR3 length is 16 residues. Germline V CDR1 and CDR2: MNHEY, SMNVEV (reference sequence). The CDR3 region has the DNA TGTGCCAGCAGTCCACTTAGCGGGAGCCCTCCCTACGAGCAGTACTTC. It yields the protein CASSPLSGSPPYEQYF.

The rearrangement links TRBV11-2 to TRBJ2-7, with a possible D match to TRBD2 (5 bases). This CDR3 contains 13 residues. Germline loops: CDR1 SGHAT, CDR2 FQNNGV. V shed 4 bases and J shed 3 bases, with 10 bases lying between them. In DNA, the CDR3 is TGTGCCAGCAGCTCGGGGTTGGACTACGAGCAGTACTTC. The encoded protein is CASSSGLDYEQYF. Variable domain in full (rest from reference TRBV11-2 and TRBJ2-7): EAGVAQSPRYKIIEKRQSVAFWCNPISGHATLYWYQQILGQGPKLLIQFQNNGVVDDSQLPKDRFSAERLKGVDSTLKIQPAKLEDSAVYLCASSSGLDYEQYFGPGTRLTVT.

CDR3 in amino acids: CASSQSTHREGAFF. CDR3 nucleotides: TGCGCCAGCAGTCAATCGACTCACCGGGAAGGCGCTTTCTTT. This chain connects TRBV23-1 to TRBJ1-1; D is ambiguous. TRBV23-1 carries the ORF label, with uncertain function. This CDR3 contains 14 residues. The V gene lost 0 bases and the J gene lost 11 bases, with 16 bases spanning the gap.

The chain employs TRBV5-5 and TRBJ1-2; TRBD1 aligns across 9 bases. This CDR3 is 16 amino acids long. Per germline, CDR1 SGHKS and CDR2 YYEKEE (reference sequence). Trimming removed 5 bases from V and 2 bases from J; junction bases left unmatched: 10. In nucleotides, the CDR3 is TGTGCCAGCAGGGCCGGGACAGGGCCGATAAACTATGGCTACACCTTC. It codes for CASRAGTGPINYGYTF.

The chain combines TRBV10-3 with TRBJ1-2, with D possibly being TRBD1 (5 bases). Germline CDR1 is ENHRY and CDR2 is SYGVKD. V was cut by 6 bases and J by 3 bases, with 11 bases left in between. CDR3 length: 13 amino acids. The CDR3 DNA reads as TGTGCCATCAGGGGAGGGGAGGACTATGGCTACACCTTC. It specifies CAIRGGEDYGYTF.

The chain links TRBV7-3 to TRBJ1-1; 10 bases align to TRBD1. CDR1 SGHTA and CDR2 FQGTGA come from the germline V gene. V was clipped by 6 bases and J by 4 bases; unmatched bases: 2. The CDR3 is made up of 13 amino acids. CDR3 in DNA: TGTGCCAGCAGGGGACAGGGGAGCACTGAAGCTTTCTTT. It translates to CASRGQGSTEAFF.

The chain employs TRBV7-9 and TRBJ1-2, with 7 bases identical to TRBD1. CDR1 is SEHNR, CDR2 FQNEAQ, per germline (reference sequence). This CDR3 has 13 amino acids. V shed 3 bases, J shed 4 bases, and the junction held 2 bases outside the gene matches. CDR3 bases: TGTGCCAGCAGCTTTACAGGGGTCTATGGCTACACCTTC. This codes for CASSFTGVYGYTF.

The V and J genes are TRBV9 and TRBJ2-2; 8 bases align to TRBD2. The length of the CDR3 is 17 residues. V lost 4 bases, J lost 3 bases, and 11 bases stayed unmatched. The V gene's germline CDR1 is SGDLS and CDR2 YYNGEE. CDR3 nucleotide sequence: TGTGCCAGCAGCCCCTATAGCGGGATTGTGTACACCGGGGAGCTGTTTTTT. Translated: CASSPYSGIVYTGELFF. Full variable domain (rest looked up from reference TRBV9 and TRBJ2-2): DSGVTQTPKHLITATGQRVTLRCSPRSGDLSVYWYQQSLDQGLQFLIQYYNGEERAKGNILERFSAQQFPDLHSELNLSSLELGDSALYFCASSPYSGIVYTGELFFGEGSRLTVL.

The chain employs TRBV7-9 and TRBJ1-1, with D hard to call. The germline CDR1 and CDR2 sequences are SEHNR and FQNEAQ (reference sequence). The CDR3 is 13 residues long. V lost 5 bases and J lost 0, with 7 bases in between. The CDR3 region is CASSAEMNTEAFF. In nucleotides, the CDR3 is TGTGCCAGCAGCGCCGAGATGAACACTGAAGCTTTCTTT.

This sequence joins TRBV5-4 and TRBJ1-3, with D unclear. There are 14 residues in the CDR3. Deletions cut 1 base from V and 0 bases from J, with 5 bases between. CDR1 is SGHNT, CDR2 YYREEE, per germline (reference sequence). The CDR3 loop is CASSLSVSGNTIYF. The CDR3 DNA sequence: TGTGCCAGCAGCTTGTCGGTCTCTGGAAACACCATATATTTT.

V usage is TRBV19 and J usage is TRBJ1-4; D gene unclear. The CDR3 sequence is 14 residues long. Per the germline V gene, CDR1 is LNHDA and CDR2 is SQIVND (reference sequence). The V gene lost 3 bases and the J gene lost 4 bases, with 9 bases spanning the gap. The CDR3 is CASSIGQDNEKLFF. For the CDR3, the DNA is TGTGCCAGTAGTATTGGGCAGGATAATGAAAAACTGTTTTTT.

The chain has TRBV7-9 and TRBJ1-1; TRBD1 matches at 9 bases. V shed 5 bases and J 4 bases; nucleotides not matched to a gene: 14. Germline CDR1 reads SEHNR; CDR2 reads FQNEAQ (reference sequence). The CDR3 has 17 residues. CDR3 coding DNA: TGTGCCAGCAGCAGAGAGCTGGGACAGGGTTCGGGCACTGAAGCTTTCTTT. Encoded protein: CASSRELGQGSGTEAFF.

V gene TRBV12-5 combines with J gene TRBJ2-7; the match to TRBD1 covers 7 bases. The CDR3 extends over 15 amino acids. The junction had 11 bases not matched to a gene; V was cut back by 4 bases and J by 5 bases. The germline gives CDR1 LGHNT, CDR2 FRNRAP. CDR3 protein: CASGSPGTVPNEQYF. DNA of the CDR3: TGTGCTAGTGGTTCCCCCGGGACAGTCCCAAACGAGCAGTACTTC. The full variable domain, completed using reference TRBV12-5 and TRBJ2-7, is DARVTQTPRHKVTEMGQEVTMRCQPILGHNTVFWYRQTMMQGLELLAYFRNRAPLDDSGMPKDRFSAEMPDATLATLKIQPSEPRDSAVYFCASGSPGTVPNEQYFGPGTRLTVT.

The chain is built from TRBV7-6 and TRBJ2-1; the match to TRBD2 covers 10 bases. The CDR3 sequence is 16 residues long. Germline assignment: CDR1 SGHVS and CDR2 FNYEAQ. With 0 bases clipped from V and 8 bases from J, the junction kept 7 bases outside the gene matches. CDR3 in amino acids: CASSLALAGVLYEQFF. The CDR3 coding sequence is TGTGCCAGCAGCTTAGCGCTAGCGGGAGTTTTATATGAGCAGTTCTTC.

The genes are TRBV20-1 and TRBJ2-7, with 12 positions matching TRBD2. Germline CDR1 is DFQATT and CDR2 is SNEGSKA (reference sequence). The CDR3 is made up of 15 amino acids. V dropped 3 bases and J dropped 2; count of bases not matched to a gene: 5. The CDR3 is CSASDLAGGPYEQYF. For the CDR3, the DNA is TGCAGTGCTAGTGATCTAGCGGGAGGGCCCTACGAGCAGTACTTC.

V is TRBV15 and J is TRBJ2-3; D ambiguous. From germline, CDR1 is LNHNV and CDR2 YYDKDF (reference sequence). The CDR3 is made up of 12 amino acids. Between the trimmed V and J ends, which lost 0 bases and 5 bases, there was a span of 3 bases. CDR3 sequence reads: CATSRDLDTQYF. The CDR3 DNA reads TGTGCCACCAGCAGAGACTTAGATACGCAGTATTTT.

The chain joins TRBV28 to TRBJ1-6; D might be TRBD1 (5 bases). This CDR3 has 13 amino acids. Germline V lookup: CDR1 MDHEN, CDR2 SYDVKM. V shed 6 bases and J shed 5 bases, with 8 bases lying between them. DNA of the CDR3: TGTGCCAGCAGGCCGGGGGATAATTCACCCCTCCACTTT. This gives the protein CASRPGDNSPLHF. Combining the CDR3 with reference TRBV28 and TRBJ1-6 gives the whole variable domain DVKVTQSSRYLVKRTGEKVFLECVQDMDHENMFWYRQDPGLGLRLIYFSYDVKMKEKGDIPEGYSVSREKKERFSLILESASTNQTSMYLCASRPGDNSPLHFGNGTRLTVT.

The chain combines TRBV5-1 with TRBJ1-2, with TRBD1 matching 8 bases. The CDR3 spans 14 residues. Germline CDR1 SGHRS, CDR2 YFSETQ. Germline trimming cut 6 bases from V and 13 bases from J; bases unmatched to any gene: 17. CDR3 in DNA: TGCGCCAGCACCCACTTACCCGGGACAGGATGGGGCACCTTC. Its protein is CASTHLPGTGWGTF.